This section outlines one T cell receptor (beta chain) sequence together with its context. The data are from a study of human T cells and chemical hapten exposure. Time point described: patch test 2, 6 weeks after DPC sensitization. Indicated treatment: therapeutic diphenylcyclopropenone sensitization with weekly scalp DPC. Unfractionated whole blood yielded total RNA. Germline CDR1 SEHNR, CDR2 FQNEAQ (reference sequence). The CDR3 runs to 15 residues. With 1 base clipped from V and 3 bases from J, the junction kept 4 bases outside the gene matches. In the original workflow: Sample-level TCR yields exhibited a median of roughly 96,000, with a range of 23,224 to 690,600. TCRdb re-called the RACE reads with MiXCR, one entry per CDR3 protein. TCRdb, rather than the study authors, made the V and J calls. The sample contains some 42,000 distinct CDR3 sequences, roughly 10% of which appear only once.

The starting material was whole blood, obtained in connection with sensitization to the hapten diphenylcyclopropenone (DPC). The TCR comes from a woman aged 25 to 39 with alopecia areata. Some clones in this sample may be carry-over from other donors' samples. This chain connects TRBV7-9 to TRBJ2-3; 7 bases align to TRBD1. The CDR3 region has the DNA TGTGCCAGCAGCTTAGTAAGGGGACAGACAGATACGCAGTATTTT. Its protein product is CASSLVRGQTDTQYF.